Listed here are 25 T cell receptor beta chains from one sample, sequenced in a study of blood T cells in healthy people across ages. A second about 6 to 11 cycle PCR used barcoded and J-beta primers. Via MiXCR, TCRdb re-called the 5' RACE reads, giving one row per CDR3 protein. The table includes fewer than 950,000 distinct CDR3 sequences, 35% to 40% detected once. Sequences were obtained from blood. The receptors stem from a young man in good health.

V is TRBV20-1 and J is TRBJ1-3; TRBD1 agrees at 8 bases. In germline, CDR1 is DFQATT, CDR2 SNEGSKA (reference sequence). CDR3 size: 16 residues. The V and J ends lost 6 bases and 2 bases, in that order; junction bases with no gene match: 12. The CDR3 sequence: CSAQDRDGTAGNTIYF. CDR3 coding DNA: TGCAGTGCCCAGGACAGGGATGGAACAGCTGGAAACACCATATATTTT.

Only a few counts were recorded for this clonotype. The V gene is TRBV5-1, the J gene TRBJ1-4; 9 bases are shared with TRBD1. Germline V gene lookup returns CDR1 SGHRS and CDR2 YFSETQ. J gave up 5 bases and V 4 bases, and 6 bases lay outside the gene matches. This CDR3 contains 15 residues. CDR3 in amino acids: CASSTRGTGNEKLFF. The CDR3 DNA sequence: TGCGCCAGCAGCACGCGAGGGACAGGGAATGAAAAACTGTTTTTT.

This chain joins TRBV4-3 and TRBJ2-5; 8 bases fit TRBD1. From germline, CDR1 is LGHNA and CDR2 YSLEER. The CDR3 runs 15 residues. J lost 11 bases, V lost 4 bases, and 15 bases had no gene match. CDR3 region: CASSPHAGGHNEQYF. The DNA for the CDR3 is TGCGCCAGCAGCCCGCACGCAGGGGGCCACAATGAGCAGTACTTC.

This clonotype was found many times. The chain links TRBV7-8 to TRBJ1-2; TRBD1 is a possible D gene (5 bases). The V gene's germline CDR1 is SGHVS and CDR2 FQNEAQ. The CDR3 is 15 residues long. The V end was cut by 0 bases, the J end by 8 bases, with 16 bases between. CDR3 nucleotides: TGTGCCAGCAGCTTAGCTTCCGGGGCCGCTGCCGGCTACACCTTC. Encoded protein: CASSLASGAAAGYTF.

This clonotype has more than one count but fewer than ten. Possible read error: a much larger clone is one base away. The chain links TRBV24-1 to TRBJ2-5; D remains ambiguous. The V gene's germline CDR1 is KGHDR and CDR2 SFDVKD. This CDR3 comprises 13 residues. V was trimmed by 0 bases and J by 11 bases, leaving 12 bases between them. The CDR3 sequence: CATSDLGDNEQYF. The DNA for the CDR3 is TGTGCCACCAGTGATTTGGGCGACAATGAGCAGTACTTC.

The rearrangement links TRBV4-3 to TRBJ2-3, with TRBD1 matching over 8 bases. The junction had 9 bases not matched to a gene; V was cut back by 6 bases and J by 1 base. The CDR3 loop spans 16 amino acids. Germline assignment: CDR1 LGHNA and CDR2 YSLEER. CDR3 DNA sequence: TGCGCCAGCAGGTGGGACAGGAGCCAAGGCACAGATACGCAGTATTTT. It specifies CASRWDRSQGTDTQYF.

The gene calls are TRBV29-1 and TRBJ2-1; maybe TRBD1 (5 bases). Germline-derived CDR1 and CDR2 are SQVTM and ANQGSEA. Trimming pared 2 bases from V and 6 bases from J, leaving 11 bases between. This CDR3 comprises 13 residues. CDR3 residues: CSVEQGNFNEQFF. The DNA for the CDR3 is TGCAGCGTTGAACAGGGAAATTTCAATGAGCAGTTCTTC.

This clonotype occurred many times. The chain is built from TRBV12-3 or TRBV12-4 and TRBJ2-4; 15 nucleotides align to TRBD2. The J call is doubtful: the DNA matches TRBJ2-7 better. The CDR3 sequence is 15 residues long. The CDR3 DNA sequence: TGTGCCAGCAGCCCAGGGACTAGCGGGGGGAACGAGCAGTACTTC. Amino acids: CASSPGTSGGNEQYF.

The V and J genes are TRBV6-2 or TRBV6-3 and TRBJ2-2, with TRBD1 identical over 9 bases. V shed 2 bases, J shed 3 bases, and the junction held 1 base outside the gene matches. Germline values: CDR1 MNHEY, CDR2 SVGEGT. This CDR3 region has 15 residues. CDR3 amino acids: CASSYGDRDTGELFF. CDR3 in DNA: TGTGCCAGCAGTTACGGGGACAGGGACACCGGGGAGCTGTTTTTT.

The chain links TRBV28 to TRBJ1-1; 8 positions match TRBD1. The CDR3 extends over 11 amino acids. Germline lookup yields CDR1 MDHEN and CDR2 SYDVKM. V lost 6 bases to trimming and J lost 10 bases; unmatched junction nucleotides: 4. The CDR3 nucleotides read TGTGCCAGCAGCTCAGGGGGCCGAGCTTTCTTT. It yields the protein CASSSGGRAFF.

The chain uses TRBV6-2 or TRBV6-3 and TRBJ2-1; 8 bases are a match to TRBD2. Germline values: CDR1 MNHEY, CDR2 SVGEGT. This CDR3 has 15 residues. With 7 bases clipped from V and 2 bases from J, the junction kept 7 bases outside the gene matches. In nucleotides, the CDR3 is TGTGCCAGCACCCCGGCGGGGGGCGCCTACAATGAGCAGTTCTTC. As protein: CASTPAGGAYNEQFF.

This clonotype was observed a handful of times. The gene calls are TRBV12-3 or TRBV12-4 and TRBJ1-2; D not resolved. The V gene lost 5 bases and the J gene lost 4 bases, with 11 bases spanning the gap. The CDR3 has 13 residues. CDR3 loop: CASSQAGTYGYTF. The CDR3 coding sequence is TGTGCCAGCAGTCAAGCAGGAACCTATGGCTACACCTTC.

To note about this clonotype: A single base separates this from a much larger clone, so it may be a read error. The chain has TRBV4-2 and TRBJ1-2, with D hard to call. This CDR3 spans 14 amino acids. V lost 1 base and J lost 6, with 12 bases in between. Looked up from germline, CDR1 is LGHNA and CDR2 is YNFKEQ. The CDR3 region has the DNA TGTGCCAGCAGCCAAGGGACCCGGGAGCATGGCTACACCTTC. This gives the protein CASSQGTREHGYTF.

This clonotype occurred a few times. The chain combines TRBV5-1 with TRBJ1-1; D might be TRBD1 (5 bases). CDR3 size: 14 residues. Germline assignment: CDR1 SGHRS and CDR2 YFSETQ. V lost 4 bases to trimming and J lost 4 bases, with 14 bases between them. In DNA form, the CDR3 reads TGCGCCAGCAGCCGGGAGGGGATGAGCACTGAAGCTTTCTTT. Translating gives CASSREGMSTEAFF.

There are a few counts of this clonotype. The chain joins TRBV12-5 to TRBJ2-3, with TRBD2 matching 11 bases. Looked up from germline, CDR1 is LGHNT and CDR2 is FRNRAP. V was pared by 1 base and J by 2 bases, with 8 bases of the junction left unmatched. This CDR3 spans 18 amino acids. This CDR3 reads CASGLDSTSGEFTDTQYF. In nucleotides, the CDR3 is TGTGCTAGTGGTTTGGACTCGACTAGCGGGGAGTTCACAGATACGCAGTATTTT.

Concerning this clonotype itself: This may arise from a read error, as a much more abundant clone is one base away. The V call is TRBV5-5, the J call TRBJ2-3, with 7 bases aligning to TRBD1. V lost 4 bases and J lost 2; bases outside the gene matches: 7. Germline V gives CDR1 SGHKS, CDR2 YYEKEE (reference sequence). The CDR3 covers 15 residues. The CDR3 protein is CASSPIDRATDTQYF. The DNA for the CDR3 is TGTGCCAGCAGCCCCATCGACAGGGCCACAGATACGCAGTATTTT.

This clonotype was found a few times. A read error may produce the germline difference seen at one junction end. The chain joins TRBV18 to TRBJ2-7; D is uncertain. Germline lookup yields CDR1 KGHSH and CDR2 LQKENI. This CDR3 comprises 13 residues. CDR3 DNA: TGTGCCAGTTCACCAACGACAATCGACGAGCAGTACTTC. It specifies CASSPTTIDEQYF.

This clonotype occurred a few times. This chain's CDR3 is CAISESGHLGTEAFF. The DNA of the CDR3 is TGTGCCATCAGTGAGTCAGGGCACCTGGGCACTGAAGCTTTCTTT. The gene calls are TRBV10-3 and TRBJ1-1; D not resolved. The CDR3 sequence is 15 residues long. V was pared by 0 bases and J by 4 bases, with 12 bases between. Looked up from germline, CDR1 is ENHRY and CDR2 is SYGVKD.

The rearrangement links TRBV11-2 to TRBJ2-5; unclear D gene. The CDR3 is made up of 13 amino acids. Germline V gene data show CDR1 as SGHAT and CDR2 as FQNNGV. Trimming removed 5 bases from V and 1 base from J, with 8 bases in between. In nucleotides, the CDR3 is TGTGCCAGCAGCGTTTACATCCAAGAGACCCAGTACTTC. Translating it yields CASSVYIQETQYF. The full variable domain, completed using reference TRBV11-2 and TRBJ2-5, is EAGVAQSPRYKIIEKRQSVAFWCNPISGHATLYWYQQILGQGPKLLIQFQNNGVVDDSQLPKDRFSAERLKGVDSTLKIQPAKLEDSAVYLCASSVYIQETQYFGPGTRLLVL.

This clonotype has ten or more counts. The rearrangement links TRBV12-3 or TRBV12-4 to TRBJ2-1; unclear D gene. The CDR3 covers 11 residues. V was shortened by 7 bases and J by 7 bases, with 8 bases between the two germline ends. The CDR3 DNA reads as TGTGCCAGCACCGTAGCTAATGAGCAGTTCTTC. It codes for CASTVANEQFF.

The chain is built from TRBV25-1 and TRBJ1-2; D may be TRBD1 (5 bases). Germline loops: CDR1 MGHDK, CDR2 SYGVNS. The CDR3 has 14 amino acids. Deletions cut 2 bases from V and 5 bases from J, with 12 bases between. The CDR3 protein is CASSEIGTAYGYTF. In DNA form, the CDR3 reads TGTGCCAGCAGTGAAATCGGGACTGCTTATGGCTACACCTTC.

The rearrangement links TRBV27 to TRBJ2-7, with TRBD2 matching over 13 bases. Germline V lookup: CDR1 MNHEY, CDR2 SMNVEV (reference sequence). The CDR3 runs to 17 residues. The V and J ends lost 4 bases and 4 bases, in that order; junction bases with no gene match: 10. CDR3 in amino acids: CASSSRTSGGQSYEQYF. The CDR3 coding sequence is TGTGCCAGCAGTTCAAGGACTAGCGGGGGTCAATCATACGAGCAGTACTTC.

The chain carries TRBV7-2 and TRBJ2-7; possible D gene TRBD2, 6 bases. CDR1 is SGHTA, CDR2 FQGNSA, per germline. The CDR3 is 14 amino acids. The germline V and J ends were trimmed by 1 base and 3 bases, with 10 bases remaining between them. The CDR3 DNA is TGTGCCAGCAGCTTAGGCGGGGCCTTCTACGAGCAGTACTTC. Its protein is CASSLGGAFYEQYF.

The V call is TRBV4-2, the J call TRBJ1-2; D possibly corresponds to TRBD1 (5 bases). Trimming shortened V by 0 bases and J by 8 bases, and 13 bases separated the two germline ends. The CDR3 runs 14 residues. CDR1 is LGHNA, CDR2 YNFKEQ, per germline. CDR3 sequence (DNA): TGTGCCAGCAGCCAAGAGGCTCGGGGGGAAGGCTACACCTTC. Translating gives CASSQEARGEGYTF.

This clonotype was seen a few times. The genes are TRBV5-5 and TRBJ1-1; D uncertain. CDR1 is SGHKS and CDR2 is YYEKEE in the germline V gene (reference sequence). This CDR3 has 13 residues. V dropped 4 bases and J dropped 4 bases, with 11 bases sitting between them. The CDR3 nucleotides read TGTGCCAGCAGCGTAACCAGAAGCACTGAAGCTTTCTTT. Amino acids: CASSVTRSTEAFF.